These 5 T cell receptor beta chains originate from one sample sequenced in a study of T-cell reconstitution after alpha-beta-depleted transplantation in children. Unique molecular identifiers were used in preparing the TCRbeta library. One entry per CDR3 protein results from TCRdb running MiXCR on the PCR reads. The sample lists about 420,000 distinct CDR3 sequences; 15% to 20% were seen once. The specimen comprised PBMCs, mostly from graft donor cells, sampled 360 days after TCRalphabeta/CD19-depleted stem cell transplant. The receptors originated from a boy under three years old who had a stem cell transplant for Wiskott-Aldrich syndrome, so the T cells may come from the graft donor.

This clonotype was found a few times. The J gene is TRBJ2-3, the V gene TRBV20-1; D not certain. The V and J ends lost 3 bases and 6 bases respectively, with 4 bases between them. CDR1 and CDR2 (germline): DFQATT, SNEGSKA (reference sequence). The CDR3 spans 10 residues. The CDR3 DNA follows: TGCAGTGCTAGCGGTGATACGCAGTATTTT. Its translation is CSASGDTQYF.

This clonotype was seen at least ten times. V and J are TRBV6-2 or TRBV6-3 and TRBJ2-7; no clear D gene. The CDR3 totals 12 residues. CDR1 and CDR2 from the germline V gene are MNHEY and SVGEGT. Trimming shortened V by 0 bases and J by 4 bases, and 4 bases separated the two germline ends. In DNA form, the CDR3 reads TGTGCCAGCAGTTACTCGAATTACGAGCAGTACTTC. It yields the protein CASSYSNYEQYF.

This clonotype was seen many times. The V call is TRBV4-3, the J call TRBJ2-3; 7 nucleotides agree with TRBD1. V lost 1 base to trimming and J lost 4 bases; unmatched junction nucleotides: 5. CDR1 and CDR2 (germline): LGHNA, YSLEER. The CDR3 length is 15 residues. This CDR3 is CASSQATGVADTQYF. The CDR3 DNA reads as TGCGCCAGCAGCCAAGCAACAGGGGTAGCAGATACGCAGTATTTT.

This clonotype was recorded a few times. The V gene is TRBV6-1, the J gene TRBJ1-1; a weak D match, TRBD1 (5 bases). Germline V gene lookup returns CDR1 MNHNS and CDR2 SASEGT. The CDR3 is 11 residues long. Trimming pared 7 bases from V and 5 bases from J, leaving 8 bases between. DNA for the CDR3: TGTGCCAGCATCGCAGGGACTGAAGCTTTCTTT. The encoded protein is CASIAGTEAFF.

This clonotype was seen a few times. The chain joins TRBV19 to TRBJ2-1; 11 bases are shared with TRBD2. The V segment lost 5 bases and the J segment 4 bases; nucleotides outside the gene matches: 4. The CDR3 totals 15 residues. CDR1 LNHDA and CDR2 SQIVND come from the germline V gene (reference sequence). CDR3 residues: CASSPTSGGYNEQFF. The CDR3 region has the DNA TGTGCCAGTAGTCCCACTAGCGGGGGTTACAATGAGCAGTTCTTC.